This is a list of T cell receptor beta chains from one sample in a study of Graves' ophthalmopathy and Graves' hyperthyroidism. Using its own MiXCR run on the multiplex PCR reads, TCRdb lists one record per CDR3 protein. The sample carries about 500,000 distinct CDR3 sequences, approximately 35% recorded once. The specimen sequenced was peripheral blood or thyroid tissue (not recorded which). Receptors originate from an adult man with Graves' hyperthyroidism. Each CDR3 is given with its conserved first and last residue. A D gene is named only where the DNA matches it firmly. A clone size is listed for some rows: how often the clone was seen (once, few, many), or a class if it is expanded.

>TRBD1|TRBV5-1|TRBJ2-5|many
TGCGCCAGCAGCTCCTCGCGAAAACAGGGGTGGGAGACCCAGTACTTC
CASSSSRKQGWETQYF
>-|TRBV20-1|TRBJ2-6|many
TGCAGTGCTGGATCTGGGGCCAACGTCCTGACTTTC
CSAGSGANVLTF
>-|TRBV14|TRBJ1-1|many
TGTGCCAGCAGACAGAGGGCTGAAGCTTTCTTT
CASRQRAEAFF
>-|TRBV7-8|TRBJ2-7|many
TGTGCCAGCAGCTTAGCGGGAGGAGGGAGAGCCTACGAGCAGTACTTC
CASSLAGGGRAYEQYF
>TRBD1|TRBV19|TRBJ1-2|many
TGTGCCACCAAGGACAGGGGCCTGGGCGGCTACACCTTC
CATKDRGLGGYTF
>-|TRBV20-1|TRBJ1-1|many
TGCAGTGCTAGAGTCATGCGGGGGCTTGGCTCTGAAGCTTTCTTT
CSARVMRGLGSEAFF
>-|TRBV24-1|TRBJ2-7|many
TGTGCCGCTTCGTCGGGGGTGGGCGAGCAGTACTTC
CAASSGVGEQYF
>TRBD2|TRBV6-5|TRBJ2-7|-
TGTGCCAGCAGTTACTCCCCGAGCGGGAGGGACGAGCAGTACTTC
CASSYSPSGRDEQYF
>-|TRBV7-3|TRBJ2-2|-
TGTGCCAGCAGCTTAGCGCAGGCCTTCGGTCTTACGAACACCGGGGAGCTGTTTTTT
CASSLAQAFGLTNTGELFF
>-|TRBV29-1|TRBJ1-1|-
TGCAGCGTTGGGCCCCAGGGGCTCGGGATTGAAGCTTTCTTT
CSVGPQGLGIEAFF
>-|TRBV5-1|TRBJ1-6|-
TGCGCCAGCAGCTCCGGGATGAATTCACCCCTCCACTTT
CASSSGMNSPLHF
>TRBD1|TRBV29-1|TRBJ1-2|-
TGCAGCGTGGAAGGACAGGGAATATACTATGGCTACACCTTC
CSVEGQGIYYGYTF
>TRBD1|TRBV5-1|TRBJ1-1|many
TGCGCCAGCAGCCTCCCGACAGGGGGGAACACTGAAGCTTTCTTT
CASSLPTGGNTEAFF
>-|TRBV5-6|TRBJ2-7|many
TGTGCCAGCAGCTCCATGCGGGAGCAGTACTTC
CASSSMREQYF
>TRBD2|TRBV7-9|TRBJ2-7|-
TGTGCCAGCAGCCCAGGGGCGGGGGGCTCCTCCTACGAGCAGTACTTC
CASSPGAGGSSYEQYF
>TRBD1|TRBV6-6|TRBJ1-2|many
TGTGCCAGCAGGGAAGTAGGACAGGGGGCCTATGGCTACACCTTC
CASREVGQGAYGYTF
>-|TRBV12-3/TRBV12-4|TRBJ2-3|-
TGTGCCAGCAGCTTAATTCGCACAGATACGCAGTATTTT
CASSLIRTDTQYF
>-|TRBV3-1|TRBJ2-7|few
TGTGCCAGCAGCCGTAGAGGGTCCGACTACGAGCAGTACTTC
CASSRRGSDYEQYF
>-|TRBV19|TRBJ2-2|many
TGTGCCAGTAGCTCCACCCGGTACACCGGGGAGCTGTTTTTT
CASSSTRYTGELFF
>-|TRBV7-2|TRBJ2-5|once
TGTGCCAGCAGCCCTCAGGGTGTGGGGAGAGAGACCCAGTACTTC
CASSPQGVGRETQYF
>-|TRBV9|TRBJ2-3|few
TGTGCCAGCTCGCCGGGACTCAACACAGATACGCAGTATTTT
CASSPGLNTDTQYF
>TRBD1|TRBV20-1|TRBJ1-1|many
TGCAGTGCTAGAGCCGGGACAGGGCATTTCACTGAAGCTTTCTTT
CSARAGTGHFTEAFF
>TRBD1|TRBV25-1|TRBJ2-7|-
TGTGCCAGCACCCGGACAGGGGACAGGGTTTACGAGCAGTACTTC
CASTRTGDRVYEQYF
>-|TRBV7-3|TRBJ2-5|-
TGTGCCAGCAGCTTATTAATTGGCGGGGAGACCCAGTACTTC
CASSLLIGGETQYF
>-|TRBV28|TRBJ1-3|many
TGTGCCAGCAGAGGCAGCTCTGGAAACACCATATATTTT
CASRGSSGNTIYF
>-|TRBV10-3|TRBJ1-1|-
TGTGCCATCAGTGAGTCAACGGGGGCACCCACTGAAGCTTTCTTT
CAISESTGAPTEAFF
>TRBD1|TRBV7-3|TRBJ2-5|many
TGTGCCAGCAGCGTGGCCGGGACAGTCCAAGAGACCCAGTACTTC
CASSVAGTVQETQYF
>-|TRBV12-3/TRBV12-4|TRBJ1-4|many
TGTGCCAGCAGTTTATCAGCAGAAAAACTGTTTTTT
CASSLSAEKLFF
>-|TRBV6-4|TRBJ1-2|many
TGTGCCAGCAGTGACCCCGGGAGTGGTGGCTACACCTTC
CASSDPGSGGYTF
>-|TRBV5-1|TRBJ2-7|few
TGCGCCAGCAGCTCTGGGGGAGCCCCGTCCTACGAGCAGTACTTC
CASSSGGAPSYEQYF
>-|TRBV12-3/TRBV12-4|TRBJ1-1|-
TGTGCCGGCAGCCCATGGGACGGAGAGAACACTGAAGCTTTCTTT
CAGSPWDGENTEAFF
>-|TRBV6-1|TRBJ2-7|-
TGTGCCAGCAGTGGTGCACTGCGGGAGCAGTACTTC
CASSGALREQYF
>TRBD1|TRBV4-1|TRBJ1-6|many
TGCGCCAGCAGCCAACTCGGGACAGCGAATTCACCCCTCCACTTT
CASSQLGTANSPLHF
>TRBD1|TRBV24-1|TRBJ2-2|-
TGTGCCACCAGTTCCGGGACAGGGGTGGCCGGGGAGCTGTTTTTT
CATSSGTGVAGELFF
>-|TRBV24-1|TRBJ1-4|many
TGTGCCACCAGTGCGGGTCATGAGAATGAAAAACTGTTTTTT
CATSAGHENEKLFF
>-|TRBV27|TRBJ1-5|many
TGTGCCAGCACCCTGACCGTGGGCCAGCCCCAGCATTTT
CASTLTVGQPQHF
>-|TRBV29-1|TRBJ2-3|many
TGCAGCGCCGCTATGAGGTCCACAGATACGCAGTATTTT
CSAAMRSTDTQYF
>-|TRBV7-9|TRBJ2-5|-
TGTGCCAGCAGCCAAGAGATGGGGGGCCGAGAGACCCAGTACTTC
CASSQEMGGRETQYF
>TRBD2|TRBV19|TRBJ2-5|many
TGTGCCAGTAGTCCGCGTGGTAGCGGGAGGGCCCAAGAGACCCAGTACTTC
CASSPRGSGRAQETQYF
>-|TRBV5-1|TRBJ1-2|many
TGCGCCAGCAGCAGGGATCTTCCTAACTATGGCTACACCTTC
CASSRDLPNYGYTF
>TRBD2|TRBV20-1|TRBJ2-7|many
TGCAGTGCTAGGACGGGAGGGGCCTTTCGCGAGCAGTACTTC
CSARTGGAFREQYF
>-|TRBV10-3|TRBJ1-1|many
TGTGCCATCACACGGCAACAGGGCACTGAAGCTTTCTTT
CAITRQQGTEAFF
>-|TRBV30|TRBJ2-2|-
TGTGCCTGGAGAGCAATGAACACCGGGGAGCTGTTTTTT
CAWRAMNTGELFF
>TRBD1|TRBV7-9|TRBJ2-5|many
TGTGCCAGCAGCTTGACAGGGTCTGGAAGAGAGACCCAGTACTTC
CASSLTGSGRETQYF
>-|TRBV14|TRBJ1-1|-
TGTGCCAGCAGAGAAGATCTTTCGAACACTGAAGCTTTCTTT
CASREDLSNTEAFF
>-|TRBV29-1|TRBJ1-1|-
TGCAGCTCACCAAGACGGCAGGGAAGCACTGAAGCTTTCTTT
CSSPRRQGSTEAFF
>TRBD2|TRBV10-3|TRBJ2-7|few
TGTGCCAGCAGCTTAGACCCCTTCGCTAGCGGGAGTTACGAGCAGTACTTC
CASSLDPFASGSYEQYF
>-|TRBV19|TRBJ2-7|many
TGTGCCAGTAGTATAGCAAAGGCCGACGAGCAGTACTTC
CASSIAKADEQYF
>-|TRBV24-1|TRBJ1-1|-
TGTGCCACCAGGGCCAGCGGGGACAATGAGCAGTTCTTT
CATRASGDNEQFF
>-|TRBV5-1|TRBJ1-1|-
TGCGCCAGCAGCTTGGAGTGGAGGGGAGCGAACACTGAAGCTTTCTTT
CASSLEWRGANTEAFF
>TRBD2|TRBV12-3/TRBV12-4|TRBJ2-2|-
TGTGCCAGCAGTTTAAGGGGGCGACTAGCGGGATTGACCGGGGAGCTGTTTTTT
CASSLRGRLAGLTGELFF
>-|TRBV25-1|TRBJ2-5|once
TGTGCCAGCAGTGCTAGAAACCCAAGGGTCGAGACCCAGTACTTC
CASSARNPRVETQYF
>TRBD1|TRBV7-6|TRBJ1-4|-
TGTGCCAGCAGCTTAGACAGGGGACGATTTTGTGTTCCCACGAGACTGTTTTTT
CASSLDRGRFCVPTRLFF
>TRBD1|TRBV12-3/TRBV12-4|TRBJ1-5|-
TGTGCCAGCAGCCCGACAGGGGATGATCAGCCCCAGCATTTT
CASSPTGDDQPQHF